This T cell receptor beta chain is from a study of cytomegalovirus exposure and HLA in healthy donors. For the study at large: Per a later analysis, the roughly 670 first-cohort and over 90 validation repertoires shared one platform. Study results and caveats: Researchers counted roughly 150 TCR beta chains as cytomegalovirus-associated. Clusters of TCRs from the first cohort tended to co-occur in the roughly 120 validation repertoires (as a later analysis found). TCR sequences were mostly rare, though some public TCRs occurred in many donors.

Some clones are missing from TCRdb's copy, which holds only in-frame ones; the method was immunoSEQ multiplex PCR. The repertoire holds about 200,000 clones, with approximately 87% as singletons. This clone has just a few counts. Antigen: not known. The sample consisted of PBMCs. This sequence was found in a woman aged 18-29 years in good health and CMV-seronegative.

The CDR3 loop reads CASSPRGGGFTKNIQYF. The CDR3 region has the DNA TGTGCCAGCAGCCCCAGGGGAGGGGGCTTTACCAAAAACATTCAGTACTTC. The chain links TRBV9 to TRBJ2-4, with D perhaps TRBD1 or TRBD2 (7 bases each). Between the trimmed V and J ends, which lost 4 bases and 2 bases, there was a span of 19 bases. There are 17 residues in the CDR3. CDR1 and CDR2 from the germline V gene are SGDLS and YYNGEE.